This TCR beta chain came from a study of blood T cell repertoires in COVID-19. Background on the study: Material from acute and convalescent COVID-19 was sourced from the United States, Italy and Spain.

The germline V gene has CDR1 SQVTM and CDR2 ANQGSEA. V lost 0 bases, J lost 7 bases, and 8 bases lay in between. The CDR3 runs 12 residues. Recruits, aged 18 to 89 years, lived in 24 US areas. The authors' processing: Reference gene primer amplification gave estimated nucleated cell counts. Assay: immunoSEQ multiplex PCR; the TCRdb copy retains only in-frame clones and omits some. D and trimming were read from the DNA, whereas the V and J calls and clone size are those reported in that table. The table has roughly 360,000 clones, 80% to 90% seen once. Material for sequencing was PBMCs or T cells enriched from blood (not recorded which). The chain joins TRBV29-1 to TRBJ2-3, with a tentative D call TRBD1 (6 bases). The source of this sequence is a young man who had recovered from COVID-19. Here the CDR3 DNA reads TGCAGCGTTGAAGAGGGGGCTTATACGCAGTATTTT. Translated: CSVEEGAYTQYF.